These T cell receptor beta chains were read from a single sample in a study of cytomegalovirus exposure and HLA in healthy donors. The table came from immunoSEQ multiplex PCR; TCRdb's copy has only in-frame clones and leaves some out. Seen here are about 180,000 clones, about 82% observed once, and the top ten hold approximately 2%. Sequenced sample: PBMCs. These TCRs come from a woman aged 25 to 39 in good health and CMV-seronegative. The CDR3 runs from the conserved cysteine through the conserved F or W. The D gene is left open where the match is weak. Clone sizes are given selectively: once, few, many, or a class where the clone is expanded.

j_call clone_size d_call v_call cdr3_aa cdr3_nt
TRBJ2-3 NA TRBD2 TRBV19 CASSILAGGPSSGPDTQYF TGTGCCAGTAGTATCCTTGCGGGGGGGCCTTCTAGTGGTCCAGATACGCAGTATTTT
TRBJ2-2 NA NA TRBV14 CASSQEGRLYTGELFF TGTGCCAGCAGCCAAGAGGGTCGACTGTACACCGGGGAGCTGTTTTTT
TRBJ2-2 NA NA TRBV4-3 CASSQDLPAANTGELFF TGCGCCAGCAGCCAAGATCTACCAGCGGCAAACACCGGGGAGCTGTTTTTT
TRBJ1-2 NA NA TRBV5-1 CASTKMGWAGYGYTF TGCGCCAGCACGAAAATGGGTTGGGCGGGCTATGGCTACACCTTC
TRBJ2-7 NA NA TRBV27 CASSRGELYEQYF TGTGCCAGCAGTCGGGGAGAACTCTACGAGCAGTACTTC
TRBJ2-2 NA TRBD2 TRBV19 CASIRAGRAGELFF TGTGCCAGTATTCGGGCAGGGAGGGCCGGGGAGCTGTTTTTT
TRBJ2-7 NA NA TRBV28 CASRITGLRGQYF TGTGCCAGCAGAATTACAGGTCTACGTGGGCAGTACTTC
TRBJ1-2 NA NA TRBV4-1 CASSQDKEPIYGYTF TGCGCCAGCAGCCAAGATAAGGAGCCTATCTATGGCTACACCTTC
TRBJ2-7 NA NA TRBV5-1 CASSLQGYEQYF TGCGCCAGCAGCCTGCAGGGCTACGAGCAGTACTTC
TRBJ2-7 NA NA TRBV6-1 CASSRGYSYEQYF TGTGCCAGCTCCCGGGGATACTCCTACGAGCAGTACTTC
TRBJ1-5 NA NA TRBV2 CASKGVTSNQPQHF TGTGCCAGCAAGGGGGTTACGAGCAATCAGCCCCAGCATTTT
TRBJ1-1 NA NA TRBV18 CASSPPLQGPNTEAFF TGTGCCAGCTCACCACCGCTACAGGGACCGAACACTGAAGCTTTCTTT
TRBJ2-3 few TRBD2 TRBV4-3 CASSQTSGETDTQYF TGCGCCAGCAGCCAAACTAGCGGGGAAACAGATACGCAGTATTTT